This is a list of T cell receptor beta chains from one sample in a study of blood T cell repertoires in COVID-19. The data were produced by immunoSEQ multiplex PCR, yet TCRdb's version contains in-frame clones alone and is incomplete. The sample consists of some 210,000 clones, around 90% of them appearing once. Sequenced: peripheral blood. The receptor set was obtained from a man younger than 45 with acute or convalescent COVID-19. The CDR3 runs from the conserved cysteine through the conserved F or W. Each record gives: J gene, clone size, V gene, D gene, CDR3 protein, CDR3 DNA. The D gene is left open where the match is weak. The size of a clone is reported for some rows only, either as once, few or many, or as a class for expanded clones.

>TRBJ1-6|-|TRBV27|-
CASSLEGFNSPLHF
TGTGCCAGCAGTTTAGAGGGATTTAATTCACCCCTCCACTTT
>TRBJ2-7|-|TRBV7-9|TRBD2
CASSLAGGDQYEQYF
TGTGCCAGCAGCCTCGCGGGGGGAGACCAGTACGAGCAGTACTTC
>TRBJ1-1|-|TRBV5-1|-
CASSLADYNTEAFF
TGCGCCAGCAGCTTGGCGGACTATAACACTGAAGCTTTCTTT
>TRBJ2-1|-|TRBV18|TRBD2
CASSPQLSSGRSVEQFF
TGTGCCAGCTCACCACAACTCTCTAGCGGGAGGTCGGTTGAGCAGTTCTTC
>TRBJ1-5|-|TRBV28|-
CATSPGRGQPQHF
TGTGCCACCTCTCCAGGGAGGGGGCAGCCCCAGCATTTT
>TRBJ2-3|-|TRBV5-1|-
CASSRYTDTQYF
TGCGCCAGCAGCCGTTACACAGATACGCAGTATTTT
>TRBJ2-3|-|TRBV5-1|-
CASSSYFTDTQYF
TGCGCCAGCAGTAGCTACTTCACAGATACGCAGTATTTT
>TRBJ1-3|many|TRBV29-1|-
CSVDLSNTIYF
TGCAGCGTAGACTTATCAAACACCATATATTTT
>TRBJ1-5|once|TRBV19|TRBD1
CASSQQGNGQPQHF
TGTGCCAGTAGTCAACAGGGGAATGGGCAACCCCAGCATTTT
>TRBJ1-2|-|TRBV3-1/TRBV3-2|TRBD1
CASSQVYLGQGTSFYGYTF
TGTGCCAGCAGCCAAGTATATTTGGGACAGGGGACCTCTTTCTATGGCTACACCTTC
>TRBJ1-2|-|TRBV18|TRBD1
CASSQTGRPLNGYTF
TGTGCCAGCTCACAGACAGGGCGACCTCTAAATGGCTACACCTTC
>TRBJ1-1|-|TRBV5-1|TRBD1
CASRTGGSNTEAFF
TGCGCCAGCAGGACAGGGGGCTCGAACACTGAAGCTTTCTTT
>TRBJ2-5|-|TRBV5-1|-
CASSLPLSPKETQYF
TGCGCCAGCAGCTTGCCGCTTAGCCCCAAAGAGACCCAGTACTTC
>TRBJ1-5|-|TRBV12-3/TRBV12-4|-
CASSWRLDQPQHF
TGTGCCAGCAGTTGGAGACTGGATCAGCCCCAGCATTTT
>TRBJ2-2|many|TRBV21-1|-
CASSKGTSGTGELFF
TGTGCCAGCAGCAAAGGTACTAGTGGCACCGGGGAGCTGTTTTTT
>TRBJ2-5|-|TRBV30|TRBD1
CAWSETGTGGGLGETQYF
TGTGCCTGGAGCGAAACCGGGACAGGGGGCGGGCTGGGAGAGACCCAGTACTTC
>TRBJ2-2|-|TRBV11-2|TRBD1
CASRPRGSNTGELFF
TGTGCCAGCAGACCCAGGGGGTCGAACACCGGGGAGCTGTTTTTT
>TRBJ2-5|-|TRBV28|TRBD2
CASSPFGGVETQYF
TGTGCCAGCAGTCCCTTTGGGGGGGTAGAGACCCAGTACTTC
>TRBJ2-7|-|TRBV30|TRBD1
CAWSRTGTGYEQYF
TGTGCCTGGAGCAGAACTGGGACAGGGTACGAGCAGTACTTC
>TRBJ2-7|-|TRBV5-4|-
CASSPAGPTYEQYF
TGTGCCAGCAGCCCGGCAGGTCCTACCTACGAGCAGTACTTC
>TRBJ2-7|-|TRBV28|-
CASSFARFYEQYF
TGTGCCAGCAGTTTCGCCAGGTTCTACGAGCAGTACTTC
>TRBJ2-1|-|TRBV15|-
CATRTDYSRFNEQFF
TGTGCCACCAGGACGGACTACTCCCGGTTCAATGAGCAGTTCTTC
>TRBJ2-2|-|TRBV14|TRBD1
CASRGGLNTGELFF
TGTGCCAGCCGAGGGGGCTTGAACACCGGGGAGCTGTTTTTT
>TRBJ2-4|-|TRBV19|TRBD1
CASRPRGTPRDIQYF
TGTGCCAGTAGACCCAGGGGGACGCCCCGGGACATTCAGTACTTC
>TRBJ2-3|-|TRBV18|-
CASSPREGVTDTQYF
TGTGCCAGCTCACCACGTGAGGGGGTCACAGATACGCAGTATTTT
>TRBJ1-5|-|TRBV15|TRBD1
CATSRGQGVGNQPQHF
TGTGCCACCAGCAGAGGACAGGGGGTTGGCAATCAGCCCCAGCATTTT
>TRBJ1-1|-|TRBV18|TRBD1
CASSPLRQGPEAFF
TGTGCCAGCTCACCACTCAGACAGGGACCTGAAGCTTTCTTT
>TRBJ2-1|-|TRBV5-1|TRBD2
CASGLAGSYNEQFF
TGCGCCAGCGGTCTAGCGGGATCCTACAATGAGCAGTTCTTC
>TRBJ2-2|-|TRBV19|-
CASKAIGDTGELFF
TGTGCCAGTAAAGCGATAGGGGACACCGGGGAGCTGTTTTTT
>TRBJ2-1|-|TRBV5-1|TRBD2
CASTQNPGTSGTGEQFF
TGCGCCAGCACACAGAATCCCGGGACTAGCGGGACGGGAGAGCAGTTCTTC
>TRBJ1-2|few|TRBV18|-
CASGRGDYGYTF
TGTGCCAGCGGGAGGGGTGACTATGGCTACACCTTC
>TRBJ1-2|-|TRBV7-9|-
CASRHRQANYGYTF
TGTGCCAGCAGACACCGACAGGCCAACTATGGCTACACCTTC
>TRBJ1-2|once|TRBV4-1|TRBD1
CASSAIGGSGYTF
TGCGCCAGCAGCGCTATAGGGGGCTCTGGCTACACCTTC
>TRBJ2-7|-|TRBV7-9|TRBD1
CASTGQAPYEQYF
TGTGCCAGCACCGGACAGGCCCCCTACGAGCAGTACTTC
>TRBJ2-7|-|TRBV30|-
CAWSLGRGPEQYF
TGTGCCTGGAGTTTGGGGAGAGGGCCCGAGCAGTACTTC
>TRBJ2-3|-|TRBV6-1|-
CASSKDRLVNTDTQYF
TGTGCCAGCAGTAAAGACAGATTGGTGAACACAGATACGCAGTATTTT
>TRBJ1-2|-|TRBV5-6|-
CASSFAKTGYTF
TGTGCCAGCAGCTTTGCGAAGACAGGCTACACCTTC
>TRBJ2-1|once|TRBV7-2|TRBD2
CASSLGLGSHNEQFF
TGTGCCAGCAGCCTGGGACTAGGATCACACAATGAGCAGTTCTTC
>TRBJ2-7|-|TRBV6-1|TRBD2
CASSGAGASGLAGGAHEQYF
TGTGCCAGCAGTGGTGCCGGTGCCTCAGGACTAGCGGGGGGAGCCCACGAGCAGTACTTC
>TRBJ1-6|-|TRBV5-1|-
CASSQDRTKNSPLHF
TGCGCCAGCAGCCAGGACAGAACGAAGAATTCACCCCTCCACTTT
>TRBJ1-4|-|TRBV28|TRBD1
CASSGDRPNEKLFF
TGTGCCAGCAGTGGGGACAGACCTAATGAAAAACTGTTTTTT
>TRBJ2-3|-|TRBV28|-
CASSLLLGRDTQYF
TGTGCCAGCAGTTTACTCCTGGGCCGAGATACGCAGTATTTT
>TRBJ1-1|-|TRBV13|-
CASSLYGTEAFF
TGTGCCAGCAGCTTATACGGGACTGAAGCTTTCTTT
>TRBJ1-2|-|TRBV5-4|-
CASSLDFNLGGGYTF
TGTGCCAGCAGCTTGGATTTTAATCTTGGGGGCGGCTACACCTTC
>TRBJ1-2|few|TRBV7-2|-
CATRGAPAYGYTF
TGTGCCACCAGAGGGGCGCCGGCTTATGGCTACACCTTC
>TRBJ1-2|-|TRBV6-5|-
CASRSDSFYGYTF
TGTGCCAGCAGGTCCGACAGTTTCTATGGCTACACCTTC
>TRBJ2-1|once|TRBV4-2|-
CASSEGGLAGEQFF
TGTGCCAGCAGCGAGGGGGGGTTAGCTGGTGAGCAGTTCTTC
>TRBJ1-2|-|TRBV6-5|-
CASGSRGNYGYTF
TGTGCCAGCGGCAGCCGGGGGAACTATGGCTACACCTTC
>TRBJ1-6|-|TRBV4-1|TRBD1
CASSPGQLYSPLHF
TGCGCCAGCAGCCCGGGACAGCTATATTCACCCCTCCACTTT
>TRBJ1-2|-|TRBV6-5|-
CASSFLGDYGYTF
TGTGCCAGCAGTTTCCTAGGGGACTATGGCTACACCTTC
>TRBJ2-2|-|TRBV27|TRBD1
CASRGLTGGIRTGELFF
TGTGCCAGCAGAGGACTGACAGGGGGCATTCGGACCGGGGAGCTGTTTTTT
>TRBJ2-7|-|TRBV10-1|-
CASSEGRGPYEQYF
TGCGCCAGCAGTGAGGGCAGGGGACCCTACGAGCAGTACTTC
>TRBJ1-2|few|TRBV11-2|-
CASSLDPRFGYTF
TGTGCCAGCAGCTTAGATCCTAGGTTCGGCTACACCTTC
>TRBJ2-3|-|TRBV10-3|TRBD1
CAISGTEHTDTQYF
TGTGCCATATCCGGGACAGAGCACACAGATACGCAGTATTTT
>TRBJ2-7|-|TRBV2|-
CASSESHGTNHEQYF
TGTGCCAGCAGTGAATCCCACGGGACAAACCACGAGCAGTACTTC
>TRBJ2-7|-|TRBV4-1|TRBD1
CASSQARTGGPYEQYF
TGCGCCAGCAGCCAAGCAAGGACAGGGGGTCCCTACGAGCAGTACTTC
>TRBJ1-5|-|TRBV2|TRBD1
CASSEGGTVSNQPQHF
TGTGCCAGCAGTGAAGGGGGGACAGTTAGCAATCAGCCCCAGCATTTT
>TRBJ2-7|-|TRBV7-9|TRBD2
CASSPSILAGSYKQYF
TGTGCCAGCAGCCCCTCGATACTAGCGGGATCCTACAAGCAGTACTTC
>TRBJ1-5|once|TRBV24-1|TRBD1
CATSRDRNQPQHF
TGTGCCACCAGCCGGGACAGAAATCAGCCCCAGCATTTT